This passage covers 22 T cell receptor beta chains from one sample sequenced in a study of T-cell memory formation after mild COVID-19. Each CDR3 protein gets one entry after TCRdb re-called the 5' RACE reads with MiXCR. The sample has around 300,000 distinct CDR3 sequences, roughly 21% seen once. The sample was PBMCs or a T cell subset sorted from them (not recorded which). These receptors originate from a young man who had mild COVID-19 (a few samples of this study predate the infection). Cell type and time point are not known.

The rearrangement joins TRBV5-4 to TRBJ2-3; TRBD1 matches 10 bases. The germline V gene has CDR1 SGHNT and CDR2 YYREEE (reference sequence). Unmatched junction bases numbered 2, after V lost 3 bases and J lost 4 bases. The CDR3 runs to 14 residues. The CDR3 coding sequence is TGTGCCAGCAGCTGGGGGACAGGGGCAGATACGCAGTATTTT. It encodes CASSWGTGADTQYF.

Many counts were recorded for this clonotype. J is TRBJ2-7 and V is TRBV7-2; a weak D match, TRBD1 (5 bases). The germline V gene encodes CDR1 SGHTA and CDR2 FQGNSA. V was pared by 1 base and J by 8 bases, with 18 bases between. The CDR3 spans 15 residues. The CDR3 loop reads CASSLGSGHAPKQYF. CDR3 nucleotides: TGTGCCAGCAGCTTAGGCTCCGGACACGCCCCAAAGCAGTACTTC.

This clonotype was recorded a few times. The chain uses TRBV25-1 and TRBJ2-3; TRBD2 agrees at 7 bases. CDR1 and CDR2 from the germline V gene are MGHDK and SYGVNS. Trimming removed 4 bases from V and 0 bases from J; junction bases left unmatched: 1. CDR3 length: 14 residues. The DNA for the CDR3 is TGTGCCAGCAGTGCCGGGGGGAGCACAGATACGCAGTATTTT. It is translated as CASSAGGSTDTQYF.

The chain carries TRBV7-3 and TRBJ2-3; TRBD2 aligns across 8 bases. This CDR3 has 15 amino acids. After removal of 5 bases from V and 4 bases from J, the junction contained 8 bases not matched to a gene. CDR1 is SGHTA and CDR2 is FQGTGA in the germline V gene. As DNA, the CDR3 is TGTGCCAGCAGCCAAGGGACTAGTGAGGCAGATACGCAGTATTTT. Translating it yields CASSQGTSEADTQYF.

In this sample, this clonotype turned up a few times. The V gene is TRBV12-3 or TRBV12-4, the J gene TRBJ2-5; 8 bases align to TRBD2. V gave up 4 bases and J gave up 5 bases; unmatched junction bases: 12. This CDR3 region has 16 residues. Written as DNA, the CDR3 is TGTGCCAGCAGTTCCGTGGCCGGGGGGGCTCGGGAGACCCAGTACTTC. Protein product: CASSSVAGGARETQYF.

This sequence joins TRBV20-1 and TRBJ1-1; unclear D gene. V was clipped by 5 bases and J by 8 bases, with 12 bases between them. In germline, CDR1 is DFQATT, CDR2 SNEGSKA (reference sequence). The CDR3 is made up of 11 amino acids. The CDR3 protein is CSAARTGEAFF. The CDR3 nucleotides read TGCAGTGCTGCCCGGACTGGCGAAGCTTTCTTT.

The CDR3: CASSKGPDSRYEQYV. CDR3 in DNA: TGTGCCAGCAGCAAAGGACCGGACAGTCGCTACGAGCAGTACGTC. The chain carries TRBV21-1 and TRBJ2-7; no check of the table's D call, TRBD1, against the DNA was made. TRBV21-1 is a pseudogene. CDR3 length: 15 residues.

The chain has TRBV18 and TRBJ2-7, with D possibly called TRBD1 or TRBD2 (5 bases each). V lost 6 bases and J lost 6, with 12 bases in between. CDR3 length: 12 residues. Germline V lookup: CDR1 KGHSH, CDR2 LQKENI. The CDR3 loop is CASSADGTEQYV. For the CDR3, the DNA is TGTGCCAGCTCCGCGGACGGGACCGAGCAGTACGTC.

The genes are TRBV7-2 and TRBJ2-2, with D perhaps TRBD2 (6 bases). The ends were cut back, 5 bases at V and 6 bases at J, with 16 bases in the middle. This CDR3 region has 15 residues. Germline V CDR1 and CDR2: SGHTA, FQGNSA. The CDR3 region has the DNA TGTGCCAGCAGCCATCCCGGATGGGGGGCCGGGGAGCTGTTTTTT. Protein product: CASSHPGWGAGELFF.

This rearrangement joins TRBV11-3 to TRBJ2-1; D not certain. Trimming cost V 1 base and J 8 bases, with 6 bases left between them. The CDR3 has 12 amino acids. Germline-derived CDR1 and CDR2 are SGHNT and YENEEA. The CDR3 sequence: CASSLVDHEQFF. CDR3 coding DNA: TGTGCCAGCAGCTTAGTCGATCATGAGCAGTTCTTC.

This chain uses TRBV7-3 with TRBJ2-1; 7 bases are shared with TRBD2. V dropped 5 bases and J dropped 9; count of bases not matched to a gene: 4. CDR1 SGHTA and CDR2 FQGTGA come from the germline V gene. The length of the CDR3 is 12 residues. The CDR3 DNA follows: TGTGCCAGCAGCACCGGGGGGAGTGAGCAGTTCTTC. Protein: CASSTGGSEQFF.

This clonotype turned up a few times. The chain links TRBV28 to TRBJ1-5, with TRBD1 matching over 9 bases. Germline V CDR1 and CDR2: MDHEN, SYDVKM. With V trimmed by 2 bases and J by 4 bases, 9 bases remained unmatched. This CDR3 is 17 amino acids long. This CDR3 is CASSLTGGGVPNQPQHF. DNA for the CDR3: TGTGCCAGCAGTTTAACAGGGGGCGGTGTACCTAATCAGCCCCAGCATTTT.

This clonotype was seen more than once but under ten times. This rearrangement joins TRBV27 to TRBJ2-2, with D tentatively TRBD2 (6 bases). The V and J ends lost 2 bases and 2 bases respectively, with 9 bases between them. The CDR3 is 15 amino acids. From germline, CDR1 is MNHEY and CDR2 SMNVEV (reference sequence). CDR3 DNA: TGTGCCAGCAGTTTAATGGGGGGAAACACCGGGGAGCTGTTTTTT. Protein product: CASSLMGGNTGELFF.

This clonotype turned up a few times. The CDR3 nucleotides read TGTGCCAGCTCACCCCCGGGGCTCACAGATACGCAGTATTTT. This gives the protein CASSPPGLTDTQYF. The chain carries TRBV18 and TRBJ2-3; tentatively, D is TRBD1 or TRBD2 (5 bases each). Trimming removed 3 bases from V and 2 bases from J, with 9 bases in between. In germline, CDR1 is KGHSH, CDR2 LQKENI. This CDR3 is built from 14 residues.

The chain recombines TRBV6-5 with TRBJ1-4; D uncertain. V gave up 0 bases and J gave up 10 bases, with 15 bases separating them. The V gene's germline CDR1 is MNHEY and CDR2 SVGAGI. The CDR3 length is 15 residues. This CDR3 reads CASSYSGIEAGKLFF. The CDR3 DNA reads TGTGCCAGCAGTTACTCGGGCATAGAGGCGGGAAAACTGTTTTTT.

The genes are TRBV20-1 and TRBJ2-7, with D perhaps TRBD1 or TRBD2 (6 bases each). Germline CDR1 and CDR2: DFQATT and SNEGSKA (reference sequence). The CDR3 totals 13 residues. V lost 5 bases and J 3 bases, leaving 14 bases between the germline ends. CDR3 sequence: CSARSEGGYEQYV. The CDR3 DNA follows: TGCAGTGCTCGCTCTGAGGGGGGCTACGAGCAGTACGTC.

The rearrangement links TRBV20-1 to TRBJ2-3, with 12 bases fitting TRBD2. Germline V lookup: CDR1 DFQATT, CDR2 SNEGSKA (reference sequence). The V segment lost 1 base and the J segment 4 bases; nucleotides outside the gene matches: 0. CDR3 size: 14 residues. CDR3 in amino acids: CSARGLAGADTQYF. CDR3 nucleotide sequence: TGCAGTGCTAGAGGACTAGCGGGAGCAGATACGCAGTATTTT.

The chain joins TRBV12-3 or TRBV12-4 to TRBJ1-4; TRBD1 matches at 8 bases. The CDR3 is 15 amino acids. The V and J ends lost 5 bases and 7 bases, in that order; junction bases with no gene match: 9. The CDR3 loop reads CASSPTGTGAEKLFF. CDR3 coding DNA: TGTGCCAGCAGTCCAACCGGGACAGGCGCTGAAAAACTGTTTTTT.

This clonotype was observed a few times. The chain couples TRBV7-8 to TRBJ2-1; the D gene is possibly TRBD2 (7 bases). Germline CDR1 is SGHVS and CDR2 is FQNEAQ. The CDR3 consists of 16 residues. The ends were cut back, 2 bases at V and 8 bases at J, with 19 bases in the middle. CDR3: CASSLKVRQAGDEQFF. Written as DNA, the CDR3 is TGTGCCAGCAGCTTAAAAGTACGACAGGCGGGAGATGAGCAGTTCTTC.

The sample holds a few counts of this clonotype. V usage is TRBV5-1 and J usage is TRBJ2-6, with unresolved D. This CDR3 is 16 amino acids long. The V end lost 0 bases, the J end lost 0 bases, and 7 bases lay between the germline ends. Looked up from germline, CDR1 is SGHRS and CDR2 is YFSETQ. CDR3 in DNA: TGCGCCAGCAGCTTGGGCCCCCCCTCTGGGGCCAACGTCCTGACTTTC. Its protein is CASSLGPPSGANVLTF.

This clonotype was detected only a few times. This sequence joins TRBV4-2 and TRBJ1-1; no definite D call. The V end lost 1 base, the J end lost 3 bases, and 3 bases lay between the germline ends. CDR1 and CDR2 from the germline V gene are LGHNA and YNFKEQ. The CDR3 sequence is 12 residues long. CDR3 DNA sequence: TGTGCCAGCAGCCAAGTTCACACTGAAGCTTTCTTT. Translation: CASSQVHTEAFF.

The V gene is TRBV4-1, the J gene TRBJ1-4; D ambiguous. This CDR3 spans 15 amino acids. Germline loops: CDR1 MGHRA, CDR2 YSYEKL. Trimming stripped 0 bases from V and 11 bases from J, with 16 bases between. The CDR3 region is CASSQDSAVVLKLFF. The CDR3 nucleotides are TGCGCCAGCAGCCAAGATTCCGCCGTGGTGTTGAAACTGTTTTTT.